This T cell receptor beta chain was observed in a study of T cells in Graves' hyperthyroidism and ophthalmopathy. The CDR3 is 11 residues long. V lost 6 bases to trimming and J lost 8 bases, with 13 bases between them. CDR1 and CDR2 (germline): DFQATT, SNEGSKA (reference sequence). Amplification yielded TCR beta CDR3 regions, with RNA transcripts as the source. A first-round RT-PCR of the TCR CDR3 used the HTBI primer set. Using its own MiXCR run on the multiplex PCR reads, TCRdb lists one record per CDR3 protein. This sample carries some 300,000 distinct CDR3 sequences, roughly 18% of them seen once, and the ten largest clones take under 45%. There are a few counts of this clonotype.

This receptor was taken from a man aged 50-60 years with Graves' ophthalmopathy. The sample consisted of blood. The V gene is TRBV20-1, the J gene TRBJ1-1; D unclear. The CDR3 protein is CSAPRELEAFF. For the CDR3, the DNA is TGCAGTGCGCCACGGGAGCTGGAAGCTTTCTTT.